Listed below are T cell receptor beta chains from one sample, sequenced in a study of blood T cell repertoires in COVID-19. Using immunoSEQ multiplex PCR, the repertoire was profiled, and TCRdb retains in-frame clones only, with some absent. This sample has about 480,000 clones, with about 89% found just once. Source material: peripheral blood. The receptor source for this set is a woman in her 30s with acute or convalescent COVID-19. Each CDR3 is given with its conserved first and last residue. A D gene is named only where the DNA matches it firmly. The listing skips clone size in some rows; elsewhere it reads once, few, many or a size class.

j_call: TRBJ2-5
clone_size: NA
d_call: NA
v_call: TRBV7-2
cdr3_nt: TGTGCCGGGTCCTCGGAGGGGCTCCAAGAGACCCAGTACTTC
cdr3_aa: CAGSSEGLQETQYF

j_call: TRBJ2-1
clone_size: NA
d_call: TRBD1
v_call: TRBV5-3
cdr3_nt: TGTGCCAGAAGCCCCTTCGCGGACAGGAGTTACAATGAGCAGTTCTTC
cdr3_aa: CARSPFADRSYNEQFF

j_call: TRBJ2-1
clone_size: NA
d_call: TRBD2
v_call: TRBV6-5
cdr3_nt: TGTGCCAGCGTCGAAATAGCGGGGGGAGGGAATGAGCAGTTCTTC
cdr3_aa: CASVEIAGGGNEQFF

j_call: TRBJ1-2
clone_size: few
d_call: NA
v_call: TRBV25-1
cdr3_nt: TGTGCCAGCAGTTCACAGGGCCGTGGCTACACCTTC
cdr3_aa: CASSSQGRGYTF

j_call: TRBJ1-3
clone_size: once
d_call: NA
v_call: TRBV29-1
cdr3_nt: TGCAGCGTTTCGACAGGAATCTCTGGAAACACCATATATTTT
cdr3_aa: CSVSTGISGNTIYF

j_call: TRBJ1-5
clone_size: NA
d_call: NA
v_call: TRBV14
cdr3_nt: TGTGCCAGCAGCCATCGGTGTCCCCAGCATTTT
cdr3_aa: CASSHRCPQHF

j_call: TRBJ1-2
clone_size: NA
d_call: NA
v_call: TRBV7-8
cdr3_nt: TGTGCCAGCAGCTCAGGAGGGGTCCGCACCTATGGCTACACCTTC
cdr3_aa: CASSSGGVRTYGYTF

j_call: TRBJ2-1
clone_size: NA
d_call: TRBD2
v_call: TRBV28
cdr3_nt: TGTGCCAGCACCTCTAGACTAGCGGAGCAGTTCTTC
cdr3_aa: CASTSRLAEQFF

j_call: TRBJ1-1
clone_size: once
d_call: NA
v_call: TRBV11-2
cdr3_nt: TGTGCCAGCAGCAGTGGTGCAGGGGAAGCTTTCTTT
cdr3_aa: CASSSGAGEAFF

j_call: TRBJ2-1
clone_size: NA
d_call: TRBD2
v_call: TRBV19
cdr3_nt: TGTGCCAGTAGTTGGGGGGGAGGCTCCTACAATGAGCAGTTCTTC
cdr3_aa: CASSWGGGSYNEQFF

j_call: TRBJ2-1
clone_size: NA
d_call: TRBD2
v_call: TRBV9
cdr3_nt: TGTGCCAGCAGCGTAGGACAGTCTAGCGGGGGGTTCTTGGAGCAGTTCTTC
cdr3_aa: CASSVGQSSGGFLEQFF

j_call: TRBJ2-2
clone_size: NA
d_call: TRBD1
v_call: TRBV6-5
cdr3_nt: TGTGCCAGCAGCTATAATCCCGGGACAGGGAGAGGGCTGTTTTTT
cdr3_aa: CASSYNPGTGRGLFF

j_call: TRBJ1-6
clone_size: once
d_call: NA
v_call: TRBV6-5
cdr3_nt: TGTGCCAGCAGTTACCAGGGCAGGTCCTATAATTCACCCCTCCACTTT
cdr3_aa: CASSYQGRSYNSPLHF

j_call: TRBJ1-6
clone_size: NA
d_call: NA
v_call: TRBV6-5
cdr3_nt: TGTGCCAGCGAGGGAAAAGATTCACCCCTCCACTTT
cdr3_aa: CASEGKDSPLHF

j_call: TRBJ2-5
clone_size: NA
d_call: NA
v_call: TRBV7-2
cdr3_nt: TGTGCCAGCAGCTCATTCTACGGGGATGGCCAAGAGACCCAGTACTTC
cdr3_aa: CASSSFYGDGQETQYF

j_call: TRBJ1-6
clone_size: NA
d_call: NA
v_call: TRBV30
cdr3_nt: TGTGCCTTTGGGAGGTTGGAGTCACCCCTCCACTTT
cdr3_aa: CAFGRLESPLHF

j_call: TRBJ1-1
clone_size: NA
d_call: NA
v_call: TRBV5-1
cdr3_nt: TGCGCCAGCAGCTTGGATGCGAGGCAGGGGATGAACACTGAAGCTTTCTTT
cdr3_aa: CASSLDARQGMNTEAFF

j_call: TRBJ1-3
clone_size: NA
d_call: NA
v_call: TRBV5-1
cdr3_nt: TGCGCCAGCACCCAGGGGCCGATCGGAAACACCATATATTTT
cdr3_aa: CASTQGPIGNTIYF

j_call: TRBJ2-7
clone_size: NA
d_call: NA
v_call: TRBV6-2/TRBV6-3
cdr3_nt: TGTGCCAGCAGCCGGGACTTCGAGCAGTACTTC
cdr3_aa: CASSRDFEQYF

j_call: TRBJ1-3
clone_size: once
d_call: NA
v_call: TRBV3-1/TRBV3-2
cdr3_nt: TGTGCCAGCAGTCAACAGTACTCTGGAAACACCATATATTTT
cdr3_aa: CASSQQYSGNTIYF

j_call: TRBJ2-2
clone_size: once
d_call: TRBD2
v_call: TRBV19
cdr3_nt: TGTGCCAGTCAACCTAGCGGGGACACCGGGGAGCTGTTTTTT
cdr3_aa: CASQPSGDTGELFF

j_call: TRBJ2-5
clone_size: once
d_call: TRBD1
v_call: TRBV2
cdr3_nt: TGTGCCATTGACAGGGAAGAGACCCAGTACTTC
cdr3_aa: CAIDREETQYF

j_call: TRBJ1-1
clone_size: NA
d_call: NA
v_call: TRBV7-6
cdr3_nt: TGTGCCAGCAGCTTAGCCAGCAGGTATACTCGGGGCACTGAAGCTTTCTTT
cdr3_aa: CASSLASRYTRGTEAFF

j_call: TRBJ1-1
clone_size: NA
d_call: TRBD1
v_call: TRBV5-5
cdr3_nt: TGTGCCAGCAGCTTCACAGGGGTCGGGAACACTGAAGCTTTCTTT
cdr3_aa: CASSFTGVGNTEAFF

j_call: TRBJ2-5
clone_size: NA
d_call: NA
v_call: TRBV6-5
cdr3_nt: TGTGCCAGCAGTTCCCCGGGACGGGGGCAAGAGACCCAGTACTTC
cdr3_aa: CASSSPGRGQETQYF

j_call: TRBJ2-3
clone_size: NA
d_call: TRBD1
v_call: TRBV5-8
cdr3_nt: TGTGCCAGCAGCACGGGACAGGGGGTCACAGATACGCAGTATTTT
cdr3_aa: CASSTGQGVTDTQYF

j_call: TRBJ1-5
clone_size: NA
d_call: NA
v_call: TRBV3-1/TRBV3-2
cdr3_nt: TGTGCCAGCAGCACGCAGGGTCAGCCCCAGCATTTT
cdr3_aa: CASSTQGQPQHF

j_call: TRBJ2-3
clone_size: NA
d_call: TRBD2
v_call: TRBV5-8
cdr3_nt: TGTGCCAGCGCTTTGGATAGCGGGGGACCCACAGATACGCAGTATTTT
cdr3_aa: CASALDSGGPTDTQYF

j_call: TRBJ1-2
clone_size: NA
d_call: TRBD1
v_call: TRBV19
cdr3_nt: TGTGCCAGTAGTTGGAACTTGGACAGGGTAGATGGCTACACCTTC
cdr3_aa: CASSWNLDRVDGYTF

j_call: TRBJ1-2
clone_size: NA
d_call: TRBD1
v_call: TRBV9
cdr3_nt: TGTGCCAGCAGCGTAGCAGTGGGACAGGGCGTTTTTGGGTATGGCTACACCTTC
cdr3_aa: CASSVAVGQGVFGYGYTF

j_call: TRBJ2-7
clone_size: NA
d_call: NA
v_call: TRBV7-3
cdr3_nt: TGTGCCAGCAGCTTAATGTCAGGGATGGACTACGAGCAGTACTTC
cdr3_aa: CASSLMSGMDYEQYF

j_call: TRBJ1-2
clone_size: NA
d_call: TRBD1
v_call: TRBV7-2
cdr3_nt: TGTGCCAGCAGCTCGATTAGGAGACAGGGTACGACCTTC
cdr3_aa: CASSSIRRQGTTF

j_call: TRBJ2-1
clone_size: NA
d_call: TRBD1
v_call: TRBV29-1
cdr3_nt: TGCAGCGTCGGCGGACAGGAAGGATACAATGAGCAGTTCTTC
cdr3_aa: CSVGGQEGYNEQFF

j_call: TRBJ2-2
clone_size: NA
d_call: NA
v_call: TRBV9
cdr3_nt: TGTGCCAGCAGCGTAGACTCCCTTCGTGCGGGGGCAGACACCGGGGAGCTGTTTTTT
cdr3_aa: CASSVDSLRAGADTGELFF

j_call: TRBJ2-7
clone_size: NA
d_call: TRBD1
v_call: TRBV18
cdr3_nt: TGTGCCAGCTCATTCCGGGACAGGATAGACGAGCAGTACTTC
cdr3_aa: CASSFRDRIDEQYF

j_call: TRBJ1-1
clone_size: once
d_call: NA
v_call: TRBV5-1
cdr3_nt: TGCGCCAGCAGCCCCCAGGACAGCCTTGAAGCTTTCTTT
cdr3_aa: CASSPQDSLEAFF

j_call: TRBJ2-1
clone_size: once
d_call: NA
v_call: TRBV11-2
cdr3_nt: TGTGCCAGCAGCCCCCGCGGGGCCAGCTCCTACAATGAGCAGTTCTTC
cdr3_aa: CASSPRGASSYNEQFF

j_call: TRBJ2-1
clone_size: once
d_call: NA
v_call: TRBV3-1/TRBV3-2
cdr3_nt: TGTGCCAGCAGCCAAGAACCGGGGGCCTACAATGAGCAGTTCTTC
cdr3_aa: CASSQEPGAYNEQFF

j_call: TRBJ1-5
clone_size: NA
d_call: TRBD1
v_call: TRBV19
cdr3_nt: TGTGCCAGTAGAAGGGACAGAGCTTATAGCAATCAGCCCCAGCATTTT
cdr3_aa: CASRRDRAYSNQPQHF

j_call: TRBJ1-5
clone_size: once
d_call: NA
v_call: TRBV3-1/TRBV3-2
cdr3_nt: TGTGCCAGCAGCGCTCAGGGAACAGGGAATCAGCCCCAGCATTTT
cdr3_aa: CASSAQGTGNQPQHF

j_call: TRBJ2-2
clone_size: NA
d_call: NA
v_call: TRBV4-1
cdr3_nt: TGCGCCAGCAGCCTAAACACCGGGGAGCTGTTTTTT
cdr3_aa: CASSLNTGELFF

j_call: TRBJ1-5
clone_size: NA
d_call: NA
v_call: TRBV5-8
cdr3_nt: TGTGCCAGCAGCCAGGGACAACTGAACAATCAGCCCCAGCATTTT
cdr3_aa: CASSQGQLNNQPQHF

j_call: TRBJ1-3
clone_size: NA
d_call: TRBD1
v_call: TRBV9
cdr3_nt: TGTGCCAGCAGCGGAGACAGGGGTGGAAACACCATATATTTT
cdr3_aa: CASSGDRGGNTIYF

j_call: TRBJ1-5
clone_size: NA
d_call: NA
v_call: TRBV20-1
cdr3_nt: TGCAGTGCTAGTTTCGGGATTAATCAGCCCCAGCATTTT
cdr3_aa: CSASFGINQPQHF

j_call: TRBJ2-1
clone_size: NA
d_call: TRBD2
v_call: TRBV11-2
cdr3_nt: TGTGCCAGCAGCCGACTAGCGGGGTACAATGAGCAGTTCTTC
cdr3_aa: CASSRLAGYNEQFF